The 20 T cell receptor beta chains below come from one sample, sequenced in a study of blood T cell repertoires in COVID-19. Method: immunoSEQ multiplex PCR; TCRdb's copy keeps in-frame clones and lacks some. The sample carries about 260,000 clones, 83% recorded once. Input material: peripheral blood. The receptors here all came from a woman in her forties or fifties who had recovered from COVID-19.

V and J are TRBV18 and TRBJ2-2; D may be TRBD1 (6 bases). The CDR3 loop spans 14 amino acids. V lost 4 bases, J lost 5 bases, and 11 bases lay in between. Looked up from germline, CDR1 is KGHSH and CDR2 is LQKENI. The CDR3 bases are TGTGCCAGCTCACTATATACAGGGACCGGGGAGCTGTTTTTT. Its protein product is CASSLYTGTGELFF.

The table lists this clone with a count of one. The chain carries TRBV9 and TRBJ2-2; D possibly corresponds to TRBD1 (5 bases). The CDR3 is made up of 17 amino acids. The V gene lost 0 bases and the J gene lost 4 bases, with 16 bases spanning the gap. Germline V gene data show CDR1 as SGDLS and CDR2 as YYNGEE. The CDR3 reads CASSVAPSGSGTGELFF. CDR3 in DNA: TGTGCCAGCAGCGTAGCTCCCTCAGGGTCGGGCACCGGGGAGCTGTTTTTT.

The CDR3 loop reads CASRNLAGGAYNEQFF. The DNA of the CDR3 is TGTGCCAGCAGAAATTTAGCGGGAGGGGCTTACAATGAGCAGTTCTTC. The J gene is TRBJ2-1, the V gene TRBV7-9; 11 positions match TRBD2. This CDR3 is 16 amino acids long. V gave up 6 bases and J gave up 4 bases; unmatched junction bases: 8. Per the germline V gene, CDR1 is SEHNR and CDR2 is FQNEAQ (reference sequence).

The chain carries TRBV30 and TRBJ1-5, with 9 bases that match TRBD1. The length of the CDR3 is 16 residues. Trimming removed 3 bases from V and 4 bases from J; junction bases left unmatched: 10. Per the germline V gene, CDR1 is GTSNPN and CDR2 is SVGIG (reference sequence). DNA for the CDR3: TGTGCCTGGAGCCTACCCGGGACAGGGTTAAATCAGCCCCAGCATTTT. Amino acids: CAWSLPGTGLNQPQHF.

The chain recombines TRBV27 with TRBJ2-7, with D possibly TRBD2 on 5 matching bases. Trimming shortened V by 5 bases and J by 7 bases, and 15 bases separated the two germline ends. The CDR3 is made up of 13 amino acids. Germline V gives CDR1 MNHEY, CDR2 SMNVEV (reference sequence). The CDR3 here is CASSRPPTGEQYF. DNA of the CDR3: TGTGCCAGCAGTCGGCCCCCTACGGGAGAGCAGTACTTC.

The chain employs TRBV27 and TRBJ1-2; D uncertain. Germline V lookup: CDR1 MNHEY, CDR2 SMNVEV (reference sequence). CDR3 length equals 13 residues. Trimming stripped 6 bases from V and 6 bases from J, with 14 bases between. The CDR3 sequence is CASSIRGGNGYTF. The CDR3 nucleotides read TGTGCCAGCAGCATCCGAGGAGGCAATGGCTACACCTTC.

The genes are TRBV16 and TRBJ2-7; 8 bases map to TRBD2. The CDR3 has 13 residues. V trimming: 4 bases; J trimming: 3 bases; junction bases outside the gene matches: 2. From germline, CDR1 is KGHSY and CDR2 FQNENV. The CDR3 coding sequence is TGTGCCAGCAGCCTTCGGGGGGGCTACGAGCAGTACTTC. It is translated as CASSLRGGYEQYF.

The chain uses TRBV3-1 (or the pseudogene TRBV3-2) and TRBJ2-3; D perhaps matches TRBD2 (7 bases). V lost 1 base and J lost 0, with 11 bases in between. Germline V gives CDR1 LGHDT, CDR2 YNNKEL (reference sequence). The CDR3 has 16 residues. CDR3 DNA: TGTGCCAGCAGCCAAGTTGCGGGGGCTAGCACAGATACGCAGTATTTT. Protein sequence: CASSQVAGASTDTQYF.

The chain carries TRBV5-1 and TRBJ2-1, with 11 bases aligning to TRBD2. Trimming at V came to 4 bases and at J to 2 bases, leaving 5 bases not matched to a gene. Germline V gene sequence: CDR1 SGHRS, CDR2 YFSETQ. The length of the CDR3 is 16 residues. The chain's CDR3 is CASSPGTSGTYNEQFF. The DNA for the CDR3 is TGCGCCAGCAGCCCGGGGACTAGCGGAACCTACAATGAGCAGTTCTTC. The complete variable domain, with remaining parts taken from reference TRBV5-1 and TRBJ2-1, reads KAGVTQTPRYLIKTRGQQVTLSCSPISGHRSVSWYQQTPGQGLQFLFEYFSETQRNKGNFPGRFSGRQFSNSRSEMNVSTLELGDSALYLCASSPGTSGTYNEQFFGPGTRLTVL.

The chain joins TRBV6-5 to TRBJ1-1; D possibly corresponds to TRBD1 (5 bases). The ends were cut back, 0 bases at V and 5 bases at J, with 10 bases in the middle. The CDR3 covers 14 residues. The germline gives CDR1 MNHEY, CDR2 SVGAGI. The CDR3 is CASSYSFRGTEAFF. The CDR3 region has the DNA TGTGCCAGCAGTTACTCTTTTAGGGGAACTGAAGCTTTCTTT.

The chain combines TRBV4-3 with TRBJ2-7; possibly TRBD2 for D (6 bases). CDR3 length: 17 amino acids. Trimming cost V 1 base and J 1 base, with 17 bases left between them. CDR1 is LGHNA, CDR2 YSLEER, per germline. This chain's CDR3 is CASSQVGSGTLSYEQYF. Written as DNA, the CDR3 is TGCGCCAGCAGCCAAGTAGGGTCCGGGACTCTTTCCTACGAGCAGTACTTC.

This sequence joins TRBV21-1 and TRBJ2-4; no check of the table's D call, TRBD2, against the DNA was made. TRBV21-1 is given as a pseudogene. The CDR3 extends over 16 amino acids. The CDR3 nucleotides are TGTGCCAGCAGCAACGAGGCAGAACTAGCCAAAAACATTCAGTACTTC. It specifies CASSNEAELAKNIQYF.

The chain links TRBV6-5 to TRBJ2-1; the D is unclear. Germline CDR1 and CDR2: MNHEY and SVGAGI. V was pared by 4 bases and J by 4 bases, with 11 bases between. The CDR3 has 14 residues. The CDR3 sequence is CASSSPRLYNEQFF. CDR3 in DNA: TGTGCCAGCAGTTCTCCGCGACTGTACAATGAGCAGTTCTTC.

This clone has only one observation. The chain employs TRBV16 and TRBJ2-6; 7 nucleotides align to TRBD2. CDR1 and CDR2 from the germline V gene are KGHSY and FQNENV. V trimming: 1 base; J trimming: 3 bases; junction bases outside the gene matches: 3. The CDR3 totals 16 residues. The CDR3 bases are TGTGCCAGCAGCCAATTGGGAGGGCGTGGGGCCAACGTCCTGACTTTC. Amino acid sequence: CASSQLGGRGANVLTF.

The CDR3 DNA reads TGTGCCAGCAGGGGACAGGTTAATCAGCCCCAGCATTTT. Encoded protein: CASRGQVNQPQHF. V is TRBV28 and J is TRBJ1-5; 8 bases line up with TRBD1. Germline-derived CDR1 and CDR2 are MDHEN and SYDVKM. CDR3 length: 13 amino acids. The ends lost 6 bases at V and 4 bases at J; junction bases unmatched: 2.

This chain uses TRBV10-3 with TRBJ1-4, with D possibly TRBD1 on 6 matching bases. The CDR3 has 13 amino acids. The V gene's germline CDR1 is ENHRY and CDR2 SYGVKD. V was cut by 4 bases and J by 8 bases, with 11 bases left in between. CDR3 coding DNA: TGTGCCATCAGTGCTACCCAGGGGGAAAAACTGTTTTTT. Amino acid sequence: CAISATQGEKLFF.

The J gene is TRBJ1-2, the V gene TRBV3-1 (or the pseudogene TRBV3-2); D is unresolved. V lost 1 base to trimming and J lost 3 bases, with 6 bases between them. CDR1 is LGHDT and CDR2 is YNNKEL in the germline V gene (reference sequence). The CDR3 totals 13 residues. The CDR3 nucleotides read TGTGCCAGCAGCCAAGTGTCAGACTATGGCTACACCTTC. Its protein product is CASSQVSDYGYTF.

The chain joins TRBV6-5 to TRBJ1-5, with TRBD1 matching over 7 bases. CDR1 is MNHEY and CDR2 is SVGAGI in the germline V gene. The V gene end was trimmed by 0 bases and the J gene end by 6 bases; junction bases not matched to a gene: 2. The CDR3 loop spans 14 amino acids. CDR3 sequence (DNA): TGTGCCAGCAGTTACTCGGCAGGGGGTCAGCCCCAGCATTTT. Translation: CASSYSAGGQPQHF.

A single count supports this clone. The V call is TRBV12-3 or TRBV12-4, the J call TRBJ1-2, with 8 bases aligning to TRBD1. This CDR3 comprises 13 residues. Trimming took 2 bases from V and 4 from J; bases not matched to a gene: 0. CDR3 residues: CASSLTGGYGYTF. CDR3 in DNA: TGTGCCAGCAGTTTAACAGGGGGCTATGGCTACACCTTC.

The V gene is TRBV5-1, the J gene TRBJ2-7; 11 nucleotides match TRBD2. Per the germline V gene, CDR1 is SGHRS and CDR2 is YFSETQ. Trimming removed 6 bases from V and 5 bases from J; junction bases left unmatched: 13. The CDR3 runs to 16 residues. The CDR3 spells CASTLGTSGSLDEQYF. The CDR3 DNA reads TGCGCCAGCACCCTGGGAACTAGCGGGAGTCTTGACGAGCAGTACTTC.